The sequence of this T cell receptor (beta chain) was determined in a study of blood T cell repertoires in COVID-19. TCRdb's table, derived via immunoSEQ multiplex PCR, lists solely in-frame clones and lacks some. The profile shows about 260,000 clones, 70% to 90% of them singletons. CDR1 and CDR2 from the germline V gene are GTSNPN and SVGIG (reference sequence). The CDR3 loop spans 15 amino acids. Trimming shortened V by 5 bases and J by 3 bases, and 16 bases separated the two germline ends. The J gene is TRBJ1-4, the V gene TRBV30; D is undetermined. Input material: peripheral blood. This TCR was recovered from a woman in her thirties or forties with acute or convalescent COVID-19. CDR3 DNA sequence: TGTGCCTGGGCGGCCGCCGGATACTCTAATGAAAAACTGTTTTTT. It specifies CAWAAAGYSNEKLFF. Looking up the rest from reference TRBV30 and TRBJ1-4 gives the full variable domain: SQTIHQWPATLVQPVGSPLSLECTVEGTSNPNLYWYRQAAGRGLQLLFYSVGIGQISSEVPQNLSASRPQDRQFILSSKKLLLSDSGFYLCAWAAAGYSNEKLFFGSGTQLSVL.